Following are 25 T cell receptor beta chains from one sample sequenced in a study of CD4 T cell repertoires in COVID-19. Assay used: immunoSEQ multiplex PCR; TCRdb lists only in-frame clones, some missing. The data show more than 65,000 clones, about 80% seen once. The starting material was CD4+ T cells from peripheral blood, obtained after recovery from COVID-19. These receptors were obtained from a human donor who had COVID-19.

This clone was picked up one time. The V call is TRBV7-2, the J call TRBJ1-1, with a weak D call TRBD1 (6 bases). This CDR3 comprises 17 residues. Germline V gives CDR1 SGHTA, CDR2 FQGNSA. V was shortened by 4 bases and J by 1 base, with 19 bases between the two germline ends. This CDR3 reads CASSSPRDRLTNTEAFF. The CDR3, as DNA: TGTGCCAGCAGCTCCCCAAGAGACAGGCTTACGAACACTGAAGCTTTCTTT.

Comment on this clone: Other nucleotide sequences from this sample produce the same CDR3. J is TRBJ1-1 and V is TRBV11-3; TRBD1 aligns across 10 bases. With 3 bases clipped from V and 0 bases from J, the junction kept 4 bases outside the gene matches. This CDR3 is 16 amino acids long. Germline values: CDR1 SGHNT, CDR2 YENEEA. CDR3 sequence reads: CASSLGGQGLNTEAFF. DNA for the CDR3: TGTGCCAGCAGCTTGGGGGGACAGGGGCTGAACACTGAAGCTTTCTTT.

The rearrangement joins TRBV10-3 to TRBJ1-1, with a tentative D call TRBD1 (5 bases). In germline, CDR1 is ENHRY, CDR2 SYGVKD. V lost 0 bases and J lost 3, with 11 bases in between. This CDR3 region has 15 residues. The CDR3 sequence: CAISESKQGYTEAFF. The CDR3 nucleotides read TGTGCCATCAGTGAGTCGAAGCAGGGATACACTGAAGCTTTCTTT.

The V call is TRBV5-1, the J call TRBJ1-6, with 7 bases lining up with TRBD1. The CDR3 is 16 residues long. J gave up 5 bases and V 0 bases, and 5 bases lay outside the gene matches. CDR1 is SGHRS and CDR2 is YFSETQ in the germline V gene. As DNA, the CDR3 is TGCGCCAGCAGCTTGGGACAGGGCCTAAATAATTCACCCCTCCACTTT. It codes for CASSLGQGLNNSPLHF.

The CDR3 loop is CASSGTTNYGYTF. The CDR3 DNA is TGCGCCAGCAGTGGAACAACTAACTATGGCTACACCTTC. The V call is TRBV5-1, the J call TRBJ1-2; D remains ambiguous. Germline CDR1 is SGHRS and CDR2 is YFSETQ. CDR3 length: 13 residues. The V end lost 5 bases, the J end lost 0 bases, and 8 bases lay between the germline ends.

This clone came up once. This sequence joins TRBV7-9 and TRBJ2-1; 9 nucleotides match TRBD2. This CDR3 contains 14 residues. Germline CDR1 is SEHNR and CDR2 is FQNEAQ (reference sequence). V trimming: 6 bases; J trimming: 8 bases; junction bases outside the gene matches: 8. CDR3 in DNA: TGTGCCAGCAGTTCGGGACTAGCCGGACATGAGCAGTTCTTC. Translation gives CASSSGLAGHEQFF.

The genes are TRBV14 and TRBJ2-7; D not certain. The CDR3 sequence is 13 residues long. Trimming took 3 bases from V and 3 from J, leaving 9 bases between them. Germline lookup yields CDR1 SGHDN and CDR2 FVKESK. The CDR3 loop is CASSQAGIYEQYF. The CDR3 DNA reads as TGTGCCAGCAGCCAGGCAGGTATCTACGAGCAGTACTTC.

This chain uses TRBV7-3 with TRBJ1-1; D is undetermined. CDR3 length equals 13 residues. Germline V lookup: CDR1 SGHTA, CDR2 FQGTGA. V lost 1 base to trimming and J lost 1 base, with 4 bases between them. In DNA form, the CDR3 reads TGTGCCAGCAGCTTAAATTCGAACACTGAAGCTTTCTTT. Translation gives CASSLNSNTEAFF.

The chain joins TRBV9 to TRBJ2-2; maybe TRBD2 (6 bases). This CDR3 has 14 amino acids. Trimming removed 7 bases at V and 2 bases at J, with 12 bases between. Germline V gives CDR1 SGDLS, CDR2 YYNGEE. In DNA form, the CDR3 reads TGTGCCAGCCGAACGGGACTCAACACCGGGGAGCTGTTTTTT. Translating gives CASRTGLNTGELFF.

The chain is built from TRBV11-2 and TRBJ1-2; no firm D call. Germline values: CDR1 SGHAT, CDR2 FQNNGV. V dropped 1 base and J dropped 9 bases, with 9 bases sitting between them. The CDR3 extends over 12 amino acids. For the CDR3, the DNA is TGTGCCAGCAGCTTAGGGGCGTTTAGCTACACCTTC. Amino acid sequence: CASSLGAFSYTF.

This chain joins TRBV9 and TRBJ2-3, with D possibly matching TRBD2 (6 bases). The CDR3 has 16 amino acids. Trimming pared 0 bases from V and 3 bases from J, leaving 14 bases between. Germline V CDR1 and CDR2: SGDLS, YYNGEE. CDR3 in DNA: TGTGCCAGCAGCGTAGGGGTGGGAGGAGGTACAGATACGCAGTATTTT. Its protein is CASSVGVGGGTDTQYF.

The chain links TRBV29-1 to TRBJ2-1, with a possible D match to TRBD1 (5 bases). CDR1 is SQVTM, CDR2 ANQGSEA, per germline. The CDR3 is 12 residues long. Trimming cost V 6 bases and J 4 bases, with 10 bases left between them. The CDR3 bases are TGCAGCGTACGTCAGGGTTACAATGAGCAGTTCTTC. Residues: CSVRQGYNEQFF.

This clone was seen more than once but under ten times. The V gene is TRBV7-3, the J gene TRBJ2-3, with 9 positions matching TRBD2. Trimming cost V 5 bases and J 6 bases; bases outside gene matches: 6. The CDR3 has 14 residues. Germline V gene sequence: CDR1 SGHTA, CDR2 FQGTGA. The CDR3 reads CASSRLAAGDTQYF. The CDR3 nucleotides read TGTGCCAGCAGCAGACTAGCGGCGGGTGATACGCAGTATTTT.

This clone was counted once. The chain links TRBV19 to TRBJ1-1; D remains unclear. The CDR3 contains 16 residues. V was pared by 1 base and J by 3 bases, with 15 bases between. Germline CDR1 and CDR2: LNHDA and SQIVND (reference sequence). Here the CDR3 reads CASSIARRHSDTEAFF. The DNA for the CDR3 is TGTGCCAGTAGTATAGCACGTCGCCATTCGGACACTGAAGCTTTCTTT.

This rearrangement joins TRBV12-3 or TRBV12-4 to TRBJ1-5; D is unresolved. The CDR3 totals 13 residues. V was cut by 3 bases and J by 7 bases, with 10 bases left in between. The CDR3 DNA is TGTGCCAGCAGTTTCGGAGGGTTCCAGCCCCAGCATTTT. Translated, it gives CASSFGGFQPQHF.

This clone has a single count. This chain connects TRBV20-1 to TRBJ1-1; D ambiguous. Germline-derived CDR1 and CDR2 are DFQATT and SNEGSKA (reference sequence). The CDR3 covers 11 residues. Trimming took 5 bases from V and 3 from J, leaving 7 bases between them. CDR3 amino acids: CSAALDTEAFF. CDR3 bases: TGCAGTGCTGCACTGGACACTGAAGCTTTCTTT.

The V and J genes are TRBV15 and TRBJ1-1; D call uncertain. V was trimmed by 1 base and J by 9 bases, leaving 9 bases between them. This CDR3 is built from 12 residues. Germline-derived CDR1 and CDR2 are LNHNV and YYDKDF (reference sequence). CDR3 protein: CATSRGQDQAFF. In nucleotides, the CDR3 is TGTGCCACCAGCAGAGGGCAGGACCAAGCTTTCTTT.

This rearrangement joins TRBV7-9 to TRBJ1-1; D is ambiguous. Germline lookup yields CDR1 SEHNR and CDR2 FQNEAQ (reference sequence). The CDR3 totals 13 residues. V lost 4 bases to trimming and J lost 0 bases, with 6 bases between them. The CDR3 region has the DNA TGTGCCAGCAGCTACACTCTGAACACTGAAGCTTTCTTT. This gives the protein CASSYTLNTEAFF. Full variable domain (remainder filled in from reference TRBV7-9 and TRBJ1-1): DTGVSQNPRHKITKRGQNVTFRCDPISEHNRLYWYRQTLGQGPEFLTYFQNEAQLEKSRLLSDRFSAERPKGSFSTLEIQRTEQGDSAMYLCASSYTLNTEAFFGQGTRLTVV.

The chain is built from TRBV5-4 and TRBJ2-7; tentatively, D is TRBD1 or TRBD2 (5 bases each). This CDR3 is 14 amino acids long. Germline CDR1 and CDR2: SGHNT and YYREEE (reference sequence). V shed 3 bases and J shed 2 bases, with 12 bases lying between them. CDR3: CASSSRDAPYEQYF. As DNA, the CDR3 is TGTGCCAGCAGCTCCCGGGACGCCCCCTACGAGCAGTACTTC.

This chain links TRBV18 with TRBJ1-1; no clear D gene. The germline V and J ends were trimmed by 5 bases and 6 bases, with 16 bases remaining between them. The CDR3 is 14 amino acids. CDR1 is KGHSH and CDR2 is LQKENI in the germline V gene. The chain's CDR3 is CASSSTKSPSEAFF. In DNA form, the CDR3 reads TGTGCCAGCTCATCAACCAAATCACCTTCTGAAGCTTTCTTT.

CDR3 in amino acids: CASSPGRADGYTF. The CDR3 DNA is TGTGCCAGCAGCCCCGGCAGGGCTGATGGCTACACCTTC. J is TRBJ1-2 and V is TRBV7-2; possibly TRBD1 for D (5 bases). Trimming pared 5 bases from V and 6 bases from J, leaving 13 bases between. The CDR3 contains 13 residues. CDR1 SGHTA and CDR2 FQGNSA come from the germline V gene.

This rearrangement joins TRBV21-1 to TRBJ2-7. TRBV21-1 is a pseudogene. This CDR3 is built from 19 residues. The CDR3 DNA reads TGTGCCAGCAGCGCCCCCGGGCGCCTTAGGAGTCCCCGAATCTACGAGCAGTACTTC. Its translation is CASSAPGRLRSPRIYEQYF.

The CDR3 DNA follows: TGTGCCACGGGCCTTAGGACAGCCCTGACAGATACGCAGTATTTT. Translated: CATGLRTALTDTQYF. The chain has TRBV6-5 and TRBJ2-3, with TRBD1 as a possible D gene (6 bases). Trimming took 10 bases from V and 3 from J, leaving 20 bases between them. Germline V gene data show CDR1 as MNHEY and CDR2 as SVGAGI. The CDR3 runs 15 residues.

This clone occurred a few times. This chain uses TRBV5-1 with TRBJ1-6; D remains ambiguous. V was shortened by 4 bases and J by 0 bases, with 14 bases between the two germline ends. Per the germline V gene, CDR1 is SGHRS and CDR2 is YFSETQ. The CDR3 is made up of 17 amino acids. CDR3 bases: TGCGCCAGCAGCCCGGGCGTCGGGAGCTCCTATAATTCACCCCTCCACTTT. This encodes CASSPGVGSSYNSPLHF.

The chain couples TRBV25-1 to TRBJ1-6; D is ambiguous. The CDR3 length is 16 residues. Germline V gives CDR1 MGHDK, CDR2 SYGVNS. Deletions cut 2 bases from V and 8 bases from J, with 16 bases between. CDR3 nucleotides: TGTGCCAGCAGTGAAGTTCTGGGCGGCCGACATTCACCCCTCCACTTT. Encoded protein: CASSEVLGGRHSPLHF.